This T cell receptor (beta chain) was obtained from a study of human T cells and chemical hapten exposure. This clonotype showed up just a few times. Time point reported: patch test 2, 6 weeks after DPC sensitization. Treatment specified: therapeutic diphenylcyclopropenone sensitization with weekly scalp DPC. CDR3 length: 14 amino acids. CDR1 is SGHTA and CDR2 is FQGNSA in the germline V gene. V shed 5 bases, J shed 5 bases, and the junction held 8 bases outside the gene matches. TCRdb itself ran the RACE reads through MiXCR, one entry per CDR3 protein. Here the sample spans about 110,000 distinct CDR3 sequences, about a tenth being singletons.

The V gene is TRBV7-2, the J gene TRBJ2-5, with 7 bases identical to TRBD1. The sequencing used whole blood, collected in connection with sensitization to the hapten diphenylcyclopropenone (DPC). The clonotype comes from a middle-aged woman with alopecia areata. Some clones in this sample may be carry-over from other donors' samples. The CDR3 DNA follows: TGTGCCAGCAGCCCCGACAGGGCCAGGGAGACCCAGTACTTC. Protein: CASSPDRARETQYF.